A single sample gave rise to the 14 T cell receptor beta chains below, sequenced in a study of blood T cell repertoires in COVID-19. TCRdb keeps only in-frame clones here, not all; method: immunoSEQ multiplex PCR. The sample holds about 43,000 clones, about 90% seen once. Sequencing used peripheral blood. These TCRs come from a human donor in a cohort sampled during active COVID-19.

The chain's CDR3 is CASSRGRVVETQYF. In nucleotides, the CDR3 is TGTGCCAGCAGCAGGGGCAGGGTGGTCGAGACCCAGTACTTC. V gene TRBV6-5 combines with J gene TRBJ2-5, with a weak D call TRBD1 (6 bases). V lost 6 bases to trimming and J lost 5 bases, with 16 bases between them. The V gene's germline CDR1 is MNHEY and CDR2 SVGAGI. The CDR3 consists of 14 residues.

Concerning this clone itself: A read error may account for a junction end that differs from germline. The chain joins TRBV24-1 to TRBJ1-1; possible D gene TRBD1, 5 bases. CDR1 is KGHDR, CDR2 SFDVKD, per germline. This CDR3 has 13 amino acids. The CDR3 bases are TGTGCCACCAGTGATCCTCAGGGTACTGAATCTTTCTTT. Protein sequence: CATSDPQGTESFF.

The J gene is TRBJ2-5, the V gene TRBV30; 8 nucleotides line up with TRBD1. Germline assignment: CDR1 GTSNPN and CDR2 SVGIG (reference sequence). The CDR3 extends over 14 amino acids. The J segment lost 5 bases and the V segment lost 1 base, leaving 6 bases of the junction unmatched. The CDR3 sequence is CAWSAAGGAETQYF. The CDR3 coding sequence is TGTGCCTGGAGTGCGGCAGGGGGCGCTGAGACCCAGTACTTC.

The chain joins TRBV2 to TRBJ2-5; unclear D gene. The V gene's germline CDR1 is SNHLY and CDR2 FYNNEI. The length of the CDR3 is 15 residues. Trimming cost V 0 bases and J 1 base, with 9 bases left between them. The CDR3 is CASSEARQSQETQYF. The CDR3 DNA sequence: TGTGCCAGCAGTGAAGCTCGACAATCCCAAGAGACCCAGTACTTC.

The chain is built from TRBV28 and TRBJ2-3; D gene unclear. Germline loops: CDR1 MDHEN, CDR2 SYDVKM. There are 16 residues in the CDR3. The germline V and J ends were trimmed by 6 bases and 6 bases, with 22 bases remaining between them. The CDR3 DNA sequence: TGTGCCAGCAGAAAACGACTCTCGCTTGTGACTGATACGCAGTATTTT. This codes for CASRKRLSLVTDTQYF.

This chain uses TRBV2 with TRBJ1-3; D perhaps matches TRBD1 (6 bases). The CDR3 is made up of 15 amino acids. V lost 5 bases, J lost 2 bases, and 13 bases lay in between. Germline V gene sequence: CDR1 SNHLY, CDR2 FYNNEI. The CDR3 region is CASSRQGSAGNTIYF. CDR3 bases: TGTGCCAGCAGTCGGCAGGGGTCGGCTGGAAACACCATATATTTT. The complete variable domain, with remaining parts taken from reference TRBV2 and TRBJ1-3, reads EPEVTQTPSHQVTQMGQEVILRCVPISNHLYFYWYRQILGQKVEFLVSFYNNEISEKSEIFDDQFSVERPDGSNFTLKIRSTKLEDSAMYFCASSRQGSAGNTIYFGEGSWLTVV.

The chain employs TRBV24-1 and TRBJ2-7; TRBD1 aligns across 9 bases. J gave up 3 bases and V 3 bases, and 5 bases lay outside the gene matches. Germline V gene data show CDR1 as KGHDR and CDR2 as SFDVKD. The CDR3 covers 15 residues. Here the CDR3 reads CATSDTRDRDYEQYF. The CDR3 DNA is TGTGCCACCAGTGATACCCGGGACAGGGACTACGAGCAGTACTTC.

This clone showed up just once. The chain combines TRBV4-1 with TRBJ1-5; the D gene is possibly TRBD1 (6 bases). Trimming left V 1 base short and J 4 bases short, with 11 bases between. The CDR3 covers 15 residues. The germline V gene encodes CDR1 MGHRA and CDR2 YSYEKL. As DNA, the CDR3 is TGCGCCAGCAGCCAAGCGGACAGATTAAATCAGCCCCAGCATTTT. Its protein is CASSQADRLNQPQHF.

This chain joins TRBV6-5 and TRBJ2-7, with TRBD2 identical over 8 bases. There are 16 residues in the CDR3. The germline gives CDR1 MNHEY, CDR2 SVGAGI. The V and J ends lost 0 bases and 0 bases, in that order; junction bases with no gene match: 4. The CDR3 region has the DNA TGTGCCAGCAGTTACTCATCGGGAGGGAGCTCCTACGAGCAGTACTTC. Translating it yields CASSYSSGGSSYEQYF.

This chain uses TRBV4-3 with TRBJ2-1; perhaps TRBD2 as D (6 bases). This CDR3 spans 14 amino acids. With 0 bases removed from V and 9 bases from J, the gap between germline ends came to 12 bases. CDR1 and CDR2 (germline): LGHNA, YSLEER. Here the CDR3 reads CASSQDAGSIEQFF. As DNA, the CDR3 is TGCGCCAGCAGCCAAGATGCGGGGAGCATTGAGCAGTTCTTC.

The chain couples TRBV9 to TRBJ2-2, with a possible D match to TRBD1 (5 bases). The CDR3 spans 15 residues. The ends were cut back, 0 bases at V and 4 bases at J, with 10 bases in the middle. The germline gives CDR1 SGDLS, CDR2 YYNGEE. CDR3 sequence (DNA): TGTGCCAGCAGCGTAGCCAGGCAGGGCACCGGGGAGCTGTTTTTT. The encoded protein is CASSVARQGTGELFF.

As regards this clone: One junction end disagrees with the germline gene, perhaps due to a read error. At the DNA level, this CDR3 is encoded by other sequences in the same sample as well. This chain links TRBV2 with TRBJ2-2; 11 nucleotides line up with TRBD1. CDR3 length equals 15 residues. Germline CDR1 is SNHLY and CDR2 is FYNNEI. In DNA, the CDR3 is TGTGCTAGCAGCCCCTTGGGACAGGGGGTCGGGGAGCTGTTTTTT. This gives the protein CASSPLGQGVGELFF.

The chain joins TRBV6-1 to TRBJ1-2; 7 nucleotides match TRBD1. Germline CDR1 reads MNHNS; CDR2 reads SASEGT. The CDR3 has 15 residues. The junction had 6 bases not matched to a gene; V was cut back by 3 bases and J by 2 bases. Here the CDR3 reads CASSDIRGRNYGYTF. CDR3 DNA: TGTGCCAGCAGTGATATAAGGGGGCGGAACTATGGCTACACCTTC.

The sample holds a few counts of this clone. J is TRBJ1-3 and V is TRBV4-1; D is undetermined. This CDR3 is 14 amino acids long. V dropped 3 bases and J dropped 1 base, with 7 bases sitting between them. Germline V CDR1 and CDR2: MGHRA, YSYEKL. The CDR3 here is CASSHGKSGNTIYF. CDR3 nucleotide sequence: TGCGCCAGCAGCCACGGGAAGTCTGGAAACACCATATATTTT.